Below, one T cell receptor beta chain is given with its context. Germline-derived CDR1 and CDR2 are LGHNA and YNFKEQ. The length of the CDR3 is 15 residues. The V gene lost 1 base and the J gene lost 1 base, with 10 bases spanning the gap. The sample is drawn from a study of blood T cell repertoires in COVID-19. Study overall: There were acute and convalescent COVID-19 samples, and they came from the United States, Italy and Spain. PBMCs, B-cell-depleted T cells, or T cells provided the cDNA or gDNA that made up the material.

Original analysis: It was from reference gene primer amplification that nucleated cell counts were estimated. Here immunoSEQ multiplex PCR was the method, and the copy in TCRdb shows in-frame clones only, minus some. V and J calls and clone size come straight from that table; D and trimming were deduced from the DNA. The sample yields roughly 390,000 clones, approximately 81% seen once. J is TRBJ1-1 and V is TRBV4-2; D gene uncertain. The specimen was peripheral blood. The TCR originated in a woman in her late teens or twenties with acute or convalescent COVID-19. CDR3 amino acids: CASSQAPGRNTEAFF. The CDR3 nucleotides read TGTGCCAGCAGCCAAGCCCCAGGAAGGAACACTGAAGCTTTCTTT.